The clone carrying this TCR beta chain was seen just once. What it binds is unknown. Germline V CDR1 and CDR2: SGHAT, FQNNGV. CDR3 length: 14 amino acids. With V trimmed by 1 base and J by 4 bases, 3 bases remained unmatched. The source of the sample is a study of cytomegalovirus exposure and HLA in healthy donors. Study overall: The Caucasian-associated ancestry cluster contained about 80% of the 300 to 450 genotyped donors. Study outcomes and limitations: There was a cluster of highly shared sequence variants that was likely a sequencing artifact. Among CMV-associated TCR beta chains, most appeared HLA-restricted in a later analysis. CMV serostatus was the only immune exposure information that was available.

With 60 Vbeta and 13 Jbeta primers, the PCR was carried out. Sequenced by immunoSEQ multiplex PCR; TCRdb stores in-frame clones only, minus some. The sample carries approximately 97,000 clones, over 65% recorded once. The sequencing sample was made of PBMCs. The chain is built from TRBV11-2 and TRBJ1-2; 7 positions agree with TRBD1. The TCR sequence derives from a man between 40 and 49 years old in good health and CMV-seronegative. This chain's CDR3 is CASSLGGQIYGYTF. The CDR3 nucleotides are TGTGCCAGCAGCTTAGGGGGACAGATCTATGGCTACACCTTC.